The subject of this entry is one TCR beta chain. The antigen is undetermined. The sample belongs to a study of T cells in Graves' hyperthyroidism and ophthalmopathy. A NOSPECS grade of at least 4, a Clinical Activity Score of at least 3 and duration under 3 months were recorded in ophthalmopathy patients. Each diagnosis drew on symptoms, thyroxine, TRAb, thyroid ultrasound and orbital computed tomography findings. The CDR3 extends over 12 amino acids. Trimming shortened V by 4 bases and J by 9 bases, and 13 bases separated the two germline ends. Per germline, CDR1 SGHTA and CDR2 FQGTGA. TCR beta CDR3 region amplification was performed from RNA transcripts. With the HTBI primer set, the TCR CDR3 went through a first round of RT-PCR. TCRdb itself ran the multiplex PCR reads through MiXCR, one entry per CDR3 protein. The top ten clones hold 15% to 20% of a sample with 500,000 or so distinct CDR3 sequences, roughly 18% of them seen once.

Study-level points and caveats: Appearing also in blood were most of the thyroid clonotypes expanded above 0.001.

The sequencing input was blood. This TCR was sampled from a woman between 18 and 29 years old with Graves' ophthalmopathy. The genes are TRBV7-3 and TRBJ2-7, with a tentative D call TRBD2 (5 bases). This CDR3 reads CASSYPRGLQYF. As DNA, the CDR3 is TGTGCCAGCAGCTATCCACGGGGTTTGCAGTACTTC.